This T cell receptor beta chain is from a study of blood T cell repertoires in COVID-19. Across the whole study: Acute and convalescent COVID-19 specimens originated in the United States, Italy and Spain. The analysed material was cDNA or gDNA that came from T cells, B-cell-depleted T cells, or PBMCs.

In the original workflow: Reference gene primer amplification gave nucleated cell count estimates. Assay: immunoSEQ multiplex PCR; the TCRdb copy retains only in-frame clones and omits some. D and trimming come from the DNA, and the V and J calls and clone size come from that table. The top ten hold 15% to 20% of the sample, which has about 45,000 clones, around 80% seen once. Trimming removed 3 bases from V and 9 bases from J; junction bases left unmatched: 5. The CDR3 contains 14 residues. Germline V gives CDR1 LGHDT, CDR2 YNNKEL (reference sequence). The sequence was obtained from a man in his sixties or seventies with acute or convalescent COVID-19. Sequences were obtained from peripheral blood. V and J are TRBV3-1 (or the pseudogene TRBV3-2) and TRBJ1-6, with 7 bases that match TRBD1. Here the CDR3 reads CASSHTGAVSPLHF. The CDR3 DNA is TGTGCCAGCAGCCACACAGGGGCTGTTTCACCCCTCCACTTT.